Shown below are 24 T cell receptor beta chains from a single sample sequenced in a study of shared clonotypes between healthy human individuals. Clones were read by immunoSEQ multiplex PCR, and TCRdb kept only the in-frame ones, dropping some. This sample has about 1.4 million clones; over 95% occur once, and the top ten carry 1% to 1.5%. The sequenced material came from naive CD4+ T cells sorted from blood. This sample's subset: CD45RA+ positively selected. These TCRs come from a man aged 25 to 40 in good health.

This clone is a singleton in its sample. The gene calls are TRBV5-4 and TRBJ2-4; 12 bases map to TRBD1. CDR3 size: 16 residues. The germline V gene has CDR1 SGHNT and CDR2 YYREEE (reference sequence). J gave up 3 bases and V 4 bases, and 5 bases lay outside the gene matches. Here the CDR3 reads CASSPGQGAVKNIQYF. DNA of the CDR3: TGTGCCAGCAGCCCGGGACAGGGGGCGGTCAAAAACATTCAGTACTTC.

The chain links TRBV4-2 to TRBJ2-3; possibly TRBD1 or TRBD2 for D (5 bases each). CDR1 and CDR2 (germline): LGHNA, YNFKEQ. The CDR3 spans 15 residues. The V gene lost 4 bases and the J gene lost 3 bases, with 14 bases spanning the gap. CDR3 protein: CASSLRWDGTDTQYF. Here the CDR3 DNA reads TGTGCCAGCAGCCTAAGATGGGACGGTACAGATACGCAGTATTTT.

The gene calls are TRBV28 and TRBJ2-7; D remains ambiguous. This CDR3 is built from 14 residues. V was shortened by 2 bases and J by 1 base, with 9 bases between the two germline ends. The germline gives CDR1 MDHEN, CDR2 SYDVKM. This CDR3 is CASSLIGQSYEQYF. CDR3 sequence (DNA): TGTGCCAGCAGTTTAATCGGTCAGTCCTACGAGCAGTACTTC.

The chain uses TRBV6-1 and TRBJ2-7, with 12 bases matching TRBD2. CDR1 is MNHNS, CDR2 SASEGT, per germline. V gave up 5 bases and J gave up 9 bases; unmatched junction bases: 11. The length of the CDR3 is 15 residues. The chain's CDR3 is CASSQLAGGVSGQYF. Written as DNA, the CDR3 is TGTGCCAGCAGTCAACTAGCGGGGGGTGTCTCCGGGCAGTACTTC.

This chain joins TRBV30 and TRBJ1-2; D gene ambiguous. Germline assignment: CDR1 GTSNPN and CDR2 SVGIG (reference sequence). V lost 5 bases and J lost 8, with 18 bases in between. The CDR3 is made up of 13 amino acids. The CDR3 nucleotides read TGTGCCTGGCGCCCCTGGCCCCTGGACGGCTACACCTTC. Amino acids: CAWRPWPLDGYTF.

This sequence joins TRBV10-3 and TRBJ2-5; 10 bases line up with TRBD1. Germline V CDR1 and CDR2: ENHRY, SYGVKD. The trim removed 7 bases at V and 2 bases at J, leaving 10 bases unmatched. The CDR3 is 16 amino acids. The CDR3 nucleotides read TGTGCCATCAACGACAGGGGGCGGGCGGGTCAAGAGACCCAGTACTTC. Translated, it gives CAINDRGRAGQETQYF.

The chain is built from TRBV5-1 and TRBJ1-2; TRBD1 is a possible D gene (6 bases). CDR3 length: 15 residues. Trimming removed 0 bases from V and 8 bases from J, with 17 bases in between. CDR1 SGHRS and CDR2 YFSETQ come from the germline V gene. CDR3 loop: CASSLGRGATRGYTF. In DNA form, the CDR3 reads TGCGCCAGCAGCTTGGGCAGGGGTGCTACTCGGGGCTACACCTTC. The full variable domain, its missing parts supplied by reference TRBV5-1 and TRBJ1-2, is KAGVTQTPRYLIKTRGQQVTLSCSPISGHRSVSWYQQTPGQGLQFLFEYFSETQRNKGNFPGRFSGRQFSNSRSEMNVSTLELGDSALYLCASSLGRGATRGYTFGSGTRLTVV.

This clone was seen a single time. The rearrangement joins TRBV28 to TRBJ1-3; TRBD1 is a possible D gene (5 bases). The CDR3 runs to 14 residues. CDR1 is MDHEN, CDR2 SYDVKM, per germline. V lost 5 bases to trimming and J lost 4 bases, with 12 bases between them. The CDR3, as DNA: TGTGCCAGCAGTCGGGGGGTAGGGGGAAACACCATATATTTT. Residues: CASSRGVGGNTIYF.

This CDR3 is CASSLSGLPNTEAFF. In nucleotides, the CDR3 is TGTGCCAGCAGTTTATCGGGACTGCCGAACACTGAAGCTTTCTTT. The chain combines TRBV27 with TRBJ1-1; weak D call: TRBD1 (5 bases). Trimming took 0 bases from V and 1 from J, leaving 9 bases between them. The CDR3 loop spans 15 amino acids. Germline CDR1 and CDR2: MNHEY and SMNVEV (reference sequence).

The chain couples TRBV7-3 to TRBJ2-5; 10 bases agree with TRBD1. The germline V gene encodes CDR1 SGHTA and CDR2 FQGTGA. This CDR3 comprises 18 residues. V lost 5 bases to trimming and J lost 3 bases; unmatched junction nucleotides: 15. Here the CDR3 reads CASSRRMTGGWVEETQYF. In nucleotides, the CDR3 is TGTGCCAGCAGCCGCAGAATGACAGGGGGCTGGGTGGAAGAGACCCAGTACTTC.

The chain employs TRBV7-3 and TRBJ1-1; tentatively, D is TRBD1 (5 bases). The CDR3 is 14 residues long. CDR1 SGHTA and CDR2 FQGTGA come from the germline V gene. V gave up 5 bases and J gave up 0 bases, with 10 bases separating them. The CDR3 nucleotides are TGTGCCAGCAGCCGGGACGGAGTGAACACTGAAGCTTTCTTT. The encoded protein is CASSRDGVNTEAFF.

The chain joins TRBV30 to TRBJ1-4; 8 nucleotides match TRBD1. Germline loops: CDR1 GTSNPN, CDR2 SVGIG (reference sequence). CDR3 length: 15 residues. V shed 1 base, J shed 4 bases, and the junction held 5 bases outside the gene matches. This CDR3 reads CAWSADRGGNEKLFF. The DNA for the CDR3 is TGTGCCTGGAGTGCAGACAGGGGAGGTAATGAAAAACTGTTTTTT.

The rearrangement links TRBV30 to TRBJ2-5; 7 bases are a match to TRBD2. Trimming removed 0 bases from V and 5 bases from J; junction bases left unmatched: 6. This CDR3 has 14 amino acids. Germline-derived CDR1 and CDR2 are GTSNPN and SVGIG (reference sequence). CDR3 nucleotide sequence: TGTGCCTGGAGTGTACTCCTGGGAGGGGAGACCCAGTACTTC. It yields the protein CAWSVLLGGETQYF.

The sample holds one count of this clone. V usage is TRBV29-1 and J usage is TRBJ2-5, with TRBD1 matching over 7 bases. CDR3 size: 14 residues. Looked up from germline, CDR1 is SQVTM and CDR2 is ANQGSEA. V trimming: 8 bases; J trimming: 7 bases; junction bases outside the gene matches: 16. This CDR3 is CSLRPDRAPATQYF. The CDR3, as DNA: TGCAGCCTAAGACCTGACAGGGCCCCAGCGACCCAGTACTTC.

This chain joins TRBV12-2 and TRBJ1-4; the table names TRBD1, a call not compared with the DNA. TRBV12-2 is listed as a pseudogene. This CDR3 has 17 amino acids. The CDR3: CASRFLKATASGEKLFF. CDR3 bases: TGTGCAAGTCGCTTCTTGAAAGCGACAGCGTCCGGTGAAAAACTGTTTTTT.

The rearrangement uses TRBV5-1 and TRBJ1-5, with D perhaps TRBD1 (5 bases). Trimming pared 4 bases from V and 4 bases from J, leaving 12 bases between. CDR3 size: 14 residues. Germline V CDR1 and CDR2: SGHRS, YFSETQ. This CDR3 is CASSTGTLNQPQHF. CDR3 bases: TGCGCCAGCAGCACCGGGACCCTTAATCAGCCCCAGCATTTT.

The rearrangement links TRBV11-2 to TRBJ2-7; TRBD2 matches 7 bases. The CDR3 totals 15 residues. J was trimmed by 3 bases and V by 5 bases; bases with no gene match: 10. The V gene's germline CDR1 is SGHAT and CDR2 FQNNGV. The CDR3 sequence is CASSLWTSFLYEQYF. In DNA, the CDR3 is TGTGCCAGCAGCCTATGGACTAGTTTTCTCTACGAGCAGTACTTC. Complete variable domain (other parts from reference TRBV11-2 and TRBJ2-7): EAGVAQSPRYKIIEKRQSVAFWCNPISGHATLYWYQQILGQGPKLLIQFQNNGVVDDSQLPKDRFSAERLKGVDSTLKIQPAKLEDSAVYLCASSLWTSFLYEQYFGPGTRLTVT.

The J gene is TRBJ2-7, the V gene TRBV4-3; 12 positions agree with TRBD2. This CDR3 comprises 17 residues. V shed 2 bases, J shed 5 bases, and the junction held 10 bases outside the gene matches. Germline V gene lookup returns CDR1 LGHNA and CDR2 YSLEER. The CDR3, as DNA: TGCGCCAGCAGCCAACATCCGGCCGGACTAGCGGGAAACGAGCAGTACTTC. It specifies CASSQHPAGLAGNEQYF.

The chain uses TRBV7-2 and TRBJ2-7; D is perhaps TRBD1 (5 bases). The V and J ends lost 1 base and 2 bases respectively, with 12 bases between them. CDR3 length equals 15 residues. Germline lookup yields CDR1 SGHTA and CDR2 FQGNSA. The CDR3 reads CASSLGGPSTYEQYF. CDR3 in DNA: TGTGCCAGCAGCTTAGGGGGCCCCTCTACCTACGAGCAGTACTTC. Together with reference TRBV7-2 and TRBJ2-7, the CDR3 gives the full variable domain: GAGVSQSPSNKVTEKGKDVELRCDPISGHTALYWYRQSLGQGLEFLIYFQGNSAPDKSGLPSDRFSAERTGGSVSTLTIQRTQQEDSAVYLCASSLGGPSTYEQYFGPGTRLTVT.

The chain combines TRBV29-1 with TRBJ2-5, with a possible D match to TRBD1 (6 bases). Germline V CDR1 and CDR2: SQVTM, ANQGSEA. Trimming stripped 4 bases from V and 5 bases from J, with 17 bases between. This CDR3 region has 14 residues. CDR3 in amino acids: CSVGTPGVVETQYF. In DNA form, the CDR3 reads TGCAGCGTTGGAACACCAGGGGTTGTGGAGACCCAGTACTTC. Together with reference TRBV29-1 and TRBJ2-5, the CDR3 gives the full variable domain: SAVISQKPSRDICQRGTSLTIQCQVDSQVTMMFWYRQQPGQSLTLIATANQGSEATYESGFVIDKFPISRPNLTFSTLTVSNMSPEDSSIYLCSVGTPGVVETQYFGPGTRLLVL.

This rearrangement joins TRBV7-2 to TRBJ2-7; 13 bases line up with TRBD2. V trimming: 5 bases; J trimming: 12 bases; junction bases outside the gene matches: 10. The germline V gene encodes CDR1 SGHTA and CDR2 FQGNSA. The CDR3 totals 14 residues. CDR3 DNA: TGTGCCAGCAGCAATGGACTAGCGGGAGCCGTTCGGTACTTC. It is translated as CASSNGLAGAVRYF.

The CDR3 DNA reads TGTGCCAGCAATCATGGGGGATCAGATACGCAGTATTTT. This gives the protein CASNHGGSDTQYF. The chain combines TRBV2 with TRBJ2-3; D might be TRBD1 or TRBD2, each matching 5 bases. The germline V gene has CDR1 SNHLY and CDR2 FYNNEI. The CDR3 contains 13 residues. Trimming removed 7 bases at V and 4 bases at J, with 12 bases between.

The chain is built from TRBV28 and TRBJ2-1; 7 bases map to TRBD2. The CDR3 is made up of 14 amino acids. Losses at the gene ends were 10 bases for V and 4 bases for J; bases not matched to a gene: 10. The germline V gene encodes CDR1 MDHEN and CDR2 SYDVKM. CDR3 nucleotides: TGTGCCACTGGGGCCGGGACTAATTACAATGAGCAGTTCTTC. Its protein product is CATGAGTNYNEQFF. Filled out from reference TRBV28 and TRBJ2-1, the complete variable domain reads DVKVTQSSRYLVKRTGEKVFLECVQDMDHENMFWYRQDPGLGLRLIYFSYDVKMKEKGDIPEGYSVSREKKERFSLILESASTNQTSMYLCATGAGTNYNEQFFGPGTRLTVL.

This chain uses TRBV9 with TRBJ1-5, with 9 bases identical to TRBD1. V dropped 3 bases and J dropped 6; count of bases not matched to a gene: 4. The V gene's germline CDR1 is SGDLS and CDR2 YYNGEE. The CDR3 contains 14 residues. CDR3 DNA: TGTGCCAGCAGCGCCGGGACAGGGAGTCAGCCCCAGCATTTT. Translated: CASSAGTGSQPQHF. Variable domain in full (rest from reference TRBV9 and TRBJ1-5): DSGVTQTPKHLITATGQRVTLRCSPRSGDLSVYWYQQSLDQGLQFLIQYYNGEERAKGNILERFSAQQFPDLHSELNLSSLELGDSALYFCASSAGTGSQPQHFGDGTRLSIL.